This TCR beta chain was identified in a study of T cells after yellow fever vaccination. Study findings and constraints: Most primary-vaccination clones reappeared after the booster (about 95% CD4, 85% to 90% CD8). Only a minor proportion of clonotypes was detected across both CD4 and CD8 compartments.

Germline V gives CDR1 SGHRS, CDR2 YFSETQ. This CDR3 has 19 amino acids. The ends were cut back, 1 base at V and 5 bases at J, with 27 bases in the middle. Generation of TCR cDNA used 5'RACE template switching (which added a universal primer site and UMIs). A single record per CDR3 protein comes from TCRdb applying MiXCR to the 5' RACE reads. Of roughly 120,000 distinct CDR3 sequences detected, under 8% appear once; the ten largest clones hold roughly 2.5%. This clonotype was observed at least ten times. The antigen remains unidentified. The chain has TRBV5-1 and TRBJ1-2; D call uncertain. The clonotype comes from a man aged 18 to 30 who received the YFV17D yellow fever vaccine. The material was CD4+ T cells sorted from PBMCs, obtained 9 to 11 days after the first yellow fever vaccination. The CDR3: CASSLLSGFPSLVGYGYTF. The CDR3 bases are TGCGCCAGCAGCTTGCTATCCGGGTTCCCCTCGTTAGTGGGATATGGCTACACCTTC.